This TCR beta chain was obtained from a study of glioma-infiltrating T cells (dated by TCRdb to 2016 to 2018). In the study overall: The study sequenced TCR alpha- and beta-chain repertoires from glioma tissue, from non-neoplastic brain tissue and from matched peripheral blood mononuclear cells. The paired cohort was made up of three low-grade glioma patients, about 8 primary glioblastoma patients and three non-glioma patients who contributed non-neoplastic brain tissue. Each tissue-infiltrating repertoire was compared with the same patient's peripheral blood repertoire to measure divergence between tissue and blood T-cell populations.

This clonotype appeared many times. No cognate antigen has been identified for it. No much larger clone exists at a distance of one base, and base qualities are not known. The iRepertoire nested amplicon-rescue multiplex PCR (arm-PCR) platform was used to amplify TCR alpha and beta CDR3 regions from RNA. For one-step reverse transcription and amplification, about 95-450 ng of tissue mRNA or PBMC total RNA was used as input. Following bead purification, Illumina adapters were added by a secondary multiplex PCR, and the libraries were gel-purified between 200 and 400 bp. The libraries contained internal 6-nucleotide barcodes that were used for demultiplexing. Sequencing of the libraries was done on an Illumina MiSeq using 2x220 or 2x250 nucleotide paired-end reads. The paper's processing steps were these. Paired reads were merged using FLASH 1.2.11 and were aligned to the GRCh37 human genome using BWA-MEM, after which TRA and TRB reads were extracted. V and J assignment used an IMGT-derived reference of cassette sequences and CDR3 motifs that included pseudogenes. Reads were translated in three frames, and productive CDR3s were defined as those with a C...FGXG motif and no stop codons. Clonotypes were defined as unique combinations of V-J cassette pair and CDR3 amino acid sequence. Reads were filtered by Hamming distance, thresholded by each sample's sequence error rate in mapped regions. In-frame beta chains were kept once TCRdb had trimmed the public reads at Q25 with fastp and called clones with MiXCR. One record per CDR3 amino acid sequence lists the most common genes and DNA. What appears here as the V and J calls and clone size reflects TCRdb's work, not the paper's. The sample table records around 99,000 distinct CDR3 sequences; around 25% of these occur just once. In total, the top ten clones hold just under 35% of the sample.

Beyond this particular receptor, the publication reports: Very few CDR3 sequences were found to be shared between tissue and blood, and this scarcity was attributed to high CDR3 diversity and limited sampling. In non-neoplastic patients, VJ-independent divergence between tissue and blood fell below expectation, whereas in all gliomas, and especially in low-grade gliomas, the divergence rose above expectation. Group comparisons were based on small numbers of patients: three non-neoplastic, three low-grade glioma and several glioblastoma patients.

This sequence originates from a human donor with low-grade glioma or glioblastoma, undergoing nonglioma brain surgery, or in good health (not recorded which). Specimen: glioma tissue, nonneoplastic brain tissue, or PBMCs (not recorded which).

The base sequence is TGTGCCAGCAGTTCAAGGACAGGGGTCACCGGGGAGCTGTTTTTT. The translation is CASSSRTGVTGELFF. The sequence links TRBV6-1 to TRBJ2-2, with 9 middle bases fitting TRBD1. Trimming leaves V shorter by 5 bases and J shorter by 4 bases, with the junction holding 5 bases beyond the gene matches. From its cysteine to its phenylalanine, the CDR3 spans 15 amino acids. CDR3 DNA only is kept here, 45 bases in frame from base 1. In the germline V gene, CDR1 corresponds to MNHNS and CDR2 to SASEGT.